The 23 T cell receptor beta chains given below trace back to one sample, sequenced in a study of radiation and T cells in renal cell carcinoma. Described treatment: treatment-naive control, cytoreductive nephrectomy. The table came from immunoSEQ multiplex PCR; TCRdb's copy has only in-frame clones and leaves some out. The sample lists roughly 13,000 clones, about 56% occurring once. Source: tumor tissue, taken from a patient whose treatment was nephrectomy without radiotherapy. Every receptor here comes from a man aged 50 to 60 with renal cell carcinoma.

The chain recombines TRBV6-1 with TRBJ2-7; weak D call: TRBD1 (6 bases). The CDR3 is made up of 15 amino acids. V was pared by 3 bases and J by 2 bases, with 14 bases between. CDR1 is MNHNS, CDR2 SASEGT, per germline. The CDR3 is CASSDSTGVTYEQYF. CDR3 DNA sequence: TGTGCCAGCAGTGACTCGACAGGTGTAACCTACGAGCAGTACTTC.

The CDR3 loop is CASSPSSGANVLTF. The CDR3 nucleotides are TGTGCCAGCTCACCGAGTTCTGGGGCCAACGTCCTGACTTTC. The genes are TRBV18 and TRBJ2-6, with D uncertain. Germline CDR1 is KGHSH and CDR2 is LQKENI. CDR3 size: 14 residues. Trimming removed 3 bases at V and 1 base at J, with 4 bases between.

This clone is a singleton in its sample. The rearrangement joins TRBV6-1 to TRBJ1-4; D call uncertain. Trimming removed 11 bases from V and 0 bases from J, with 7 bases in between. CDR1 and CDR2 (germline): MNHNS, SASEGT. CDR3 length: 12 amino acids. The CDR3 nucleotides read TGTGCCCTCTCGACAACTAATGAAAAACTGTTTTTT. It encodes CALSTTNEKLFF.

The genes are TRBV7-9 and TRBJ2-3, with D possibly being TRBD2 (6 bases). Per germline, CDR1 SEHNR and CDR2 FQNEAQ (reference sequence). V shed 7 bases and J shed 1 base, with 15 bases lying between them. The CDR3 consists of 15 residues. The CDR3 DNA reads TGTGCCAGCACCTGGATGGAGGGAGGCACAGATACGCAGTATTTT. This sequence encodes CASTWMEGGTDTQYF.

J is TRBJ1-3 and V is TRBV19; TRBD1 aligns across 9 bases. This CDR3 is built from 15 residues. Germline CDR1 LNHDA, CDR2 SQIVND (reference sequence). With V trimmed by 4 bases and J by 4 bases, 5 bases remained unmatched. The CDR3 reads CASSSRTGAGNTIYF. For the CDR3, the DNA is TGTGCCAGTAGTAGTCGGACAGGGGCCGGAAACACCATATATTTT.

This chain links TRBV19 with TRBJ1-4; 10 nucleotides align to TRBD1. Looked up from germline, CDR1 is LNHDA and CDR2 is SQIVND (reference sequence). The CDR3 sequence is 14 residues long. V lost 6 bases, J lost 7 bases, and 5 bases stayed unmatched. The chain's CDR3 is CASRRQGASEKLFF. The CDR3 nucleotides are TGTGCCAGTAGGAGACAGGGGGCGAGTGAAAAACTGTTTTTT. The full variable domain, in which reference TRBV19 and TRBJ1-4 provide the parts outside the CDR3, is DGGITQSPKYLFRKEGQNVTLSCEQNLNHDAMYWYRQDPGQGLRLIYYSQIVNDFQKGDIAEGYSVSREKKESFPLTVTSAQKNPTAFYLCASRRQGASEKLFFGSGTQLSVL.

V usage is TRBV29-1 and J usage is TRBJ2-7; no clear D gene. Germline-derived CDR1 and CDR2 are SQVTM and ANQGSEA. The CDR3 is 13 residues long. The V end lost 8 bases, the J end lost 3 bases, and 17 bases lay between the germline ends. Here the CDR3 DNA reads TGCAGCACCTTATACCTGGACGGCTACGAGCAGTACTTC. Protein sequence: CSTLYLDGYEQYF.

The chain carries TRBV28 and TRBJ2-3, with 11 nucleotides matching TRBD2. CDR1 and CDR2 (germline): MDHEN, SYDVKM. The trim removed 5 bases at V and 4 bases at J, leaving 8 bases unmatched. CDR3 length: 16 residues. In DNA form, the CDR3 reads TGTGCCAGCAGTCCTATTAGCGGGGGGGCCGCAGATACGCAGTATTTT. Its translation: CASSPISGGAADTQYF.

V usage is TRBV19 and J usage is TRBJ1-5; 8 bases align to TRBD1. Germline-derived CDR1 and CDR2 are LNHDA and SQIVND (reference sequence). The CDR3 is 16 residues long. The V and J ends lost 4 bases and 4 bases, in that order; junction bases with no gene match: 9. This CDR3 is CASSTPGQGQNQPQHF. CDR3 coding DNA: TGTGCCAGTAGTACGCCCGGACAGGGACAGAATCAGCCCCAGCATTTT.

The chain combines TRBV30 with TRBJ1-1; D is unresolved. This CDR3 is 11 amino acids long. CDR1 GTSNPN and CDR2 SVGIG come from the germline V gene (reference sequence). The V and J ends lost 2 bases and 8 bases respectively, with 9 bases between them. The CDR3 region is CAWSRGLEAFF. CDR3 DNA sequence: TGTGCCTGGAGTCGAGGCCTGGAAGCTTTCTTT.

The rearrangement joins TRBV11-3 to TRBJ2-3; maybe TRBD1 (6 bases). The V gene lost 4 bases and the J gene lost 9 bases, with 11 bases spanning the gap. CDR3 length: 12 amino acids. Germline assignment: CDR1 SGHNT and CDR2 YENEEA. The CDR3 loop is CASSSQGETQYF. Here the CDR3 DNA reads TGTGCCAGCAGCTCACAGGGTGAAACGCAGTATTTT.

The J gene is TRBJ2-7, the V gene TRBV29-1; the D is unclear. The V gene lost 7 bases and the J gene lost 2 bases, with 21 bases spanning the gap. The CDR3 covers 15 residues. CDR1 and CDR2 from the germline V gene are SQVTM and ANQGSEA. The CDR3 region is CSATGDTGWAYEQYF. In DNA form, the CDR3 reads TGCAGCGCTACCGGAGATACTGGGTGGGCCTACGAGCAGTACTTC.

This clone was counted only a few times. This chain uses TRBV5-4 with TRBJ1-3; TRBD1 agrees at 7 bases. This CDR3 spans 15 amino acids. J lost 0 bases, V lost 2 bases, and 2 bases had no gene match. Germline V CDR1 and CDR2: SGHNT, YYREEE (reference sequence). The CDR3 protein is CASSLDRASGNTIYF. DNA of the CDR3: TGTGCCAGCAGCTTAGACAGGGCCTCTGGAAACACCATATATTTT.

The chain carries TRBV9 and TRBJ2-1; D is perhaps TRBD1 (6 bases). Per germline, CDR1 SGDLS and CDR2 YYNGEE. The CDR3 runs 19 residues. V lost 0 bases to trimming and J lost 3 bases, with 22 bases between them. The CDR3 loop reads CASSVDQYRDIRGYNEQFF. The CDR3 nucleotides read TGTGCCAGCAGCGTAGACCAATACCGGGACATTCGGGGCTACAATGAGCAGTTCTTC.

V gene TRBV5-8 combines with J gene TRBJ1-6, with 10 bases matching TRBD1. The CDR3 totals 15 residues. V lost 5 bases and J lost 7; bases outside the gene matches: 6. Germline CDR1 is SGHTS and CDR2 is YDEGEE. Here the CDR3 reads CASRGPTGGNSPLHF. The CDR3 bases are TGTGCCAGCAGGGGCCCGACAGGGGGCAATTCACCCCTCCACTTT. Variable domain in full (rest from reference TRBV5-8 and TRBJ1-6): EAGVTQSPTHLIKTRGQQATLRCSPISGHTSVYWYQQALGLGLQFLLWYDEGEERNRGNFPPRFSGRQFPNYSSELNVNALELEDSALYLCASRGPTGGNSPLHFGNGTRLTVT.

This chain uses TRBV19 with TRBJ1-1, with D hard to call. From germline, CDR1 is LNHDA and CDR2 SQIVND (reference sequence). The CDR3 contains 14 residues. V lost 6 bases and J 1 base, leaving 12 bases between the germline ends. In DNA form, the CDR3 reads TGTGCCAGTAGCCTAGGATATGAGAACACTGAAGCTTTCTTT. Amino acids: CASSLGYENTEAFF.

Within the sample, this clone is medium-sized (0.01 to 0.1%). The gene calls are TRBV25-1 and TRBJ1-1, with unresolved D. This CDR3 spans 14 amino acids. V lost 3 bases and J lost 4, with 12 bases in between. The germline V gene has CDR1 MGHDK and CDR2 SYGVNS. The CDR3: CASSEWEESTEAFF. The CDR3 DNA reads TGTGCCAGCAGTGAGTGGGAAGAAAGCACTGAAGCTTTCTTT.

This clone occurred a few times. V is TRBV18 and J is TRBJ1-2, with D maybe TRBD1 (6 bases). This CDR3 spans 15 amino acids. V shed 6 bases and J shed 5 bases, with 19 bases lying between them. Per the germline V gene, CDR1 is KGHSH and CDR2 is LQKENI. Here the CDR3 reads CASSRYDRSSYGYTF. The CDR3 nucleotides are TGTGCCAGCTCCCGATACGACAGGTCGAGTTATGGCTACACCTTC. Drawing the rest from reference TRBV18 and TRBJ1-2, the complete variable domain is NAGVMQNPRHLVRRRGQEARLRCSPMKGHSHVYWYRQLPEEGLKFMVYLQKENIIDESGMPKERFSAEFPKEGPSILRIQQVVRGDSAAYFCASSRYDRSSYGYTFGSGTRLTVV.

The V gene is TRBV5-1, the J gene TRBJ2-7; TRBD1 matches 10 bases. The CDR3 is 15 residues long. Per germline, CDR1 SGHRS and CDR2 YFSETQ. The trim removed 4 bases at V and 1 base at J, leaving 5 bases unmatched. CDR3 protein: CASSPRGQGSYEQYF. CDR3 nucleotide sequence: TGCGCCAGCAGCCCCAGGGGACAGGGGTCCTACGAGCAGTACTTC.

The chain links TRBV5-8 to TRBJ2-2; D gene unclear. This CDR3 has 13 residues. The germline CDR1 and CDR2 sequences are SGHTS and YDEGEE. With 2 bases removed from V and 7 bases from J, the gap between germline ends came to 9 bases. The CDR3 nucleotides read TGTGCCAGCAGCTTCGGCCCCTTCGGGGAGCTGTTTTTT. This gives the protein CASSFGPFGELFF.

The V and J genes are TRBV6-5 and TRBJ1-5; D may be TRBD1 (6 bases). The CDR3 runs to 15 residues. Germline loops: CDR1 MNHEY, CDR2 SVGAGI. V lost 6 bases to trimming and J lost 2 bases, with 14 bases between them. The DNA of the CDR3 is TGTGCCAGCAGGCCCCAGGGGACGGGCAATCAGCCCCAGCATTTT. Its translation is CASRPQGTGNQPQHF.

V is TRBV12-5 and J is TRBJ2-7; D might be TRBD2 (5 bases). Germline CDR1 reads LGHNT; CDR2 reads FRNRAP. Trimming cost V 7 bases and J 0 bases, with 19 bases left between them. There are 16 residues in the CDR3. CDR3 coding DNA: TGTGCTAGTGCTCGCGACACCGGGGTTAGCTCCTACGAGCAGTACTTC. The encoded protein is CASARDTGVSSYEQYF.

The chain employs TRBV15 and TRBJ1-4, with D possibly TRBD1 on 6 matching bases. Deletions cut 0 bases from V and 7 bases from J, with 15 bases between. The length of the CDR3 is 16 residues. Germline V lookup: CDR1 LNHNV, CDR2 YYDKDF (reference sequence). This CDR3 reads CATSRDEGRGGEKLFF. As DNA, the CDR3 is TGTGCCACCAGCAGAGATGAGGGCAGGGGAGGTGAAAAACTGTTTTTT.